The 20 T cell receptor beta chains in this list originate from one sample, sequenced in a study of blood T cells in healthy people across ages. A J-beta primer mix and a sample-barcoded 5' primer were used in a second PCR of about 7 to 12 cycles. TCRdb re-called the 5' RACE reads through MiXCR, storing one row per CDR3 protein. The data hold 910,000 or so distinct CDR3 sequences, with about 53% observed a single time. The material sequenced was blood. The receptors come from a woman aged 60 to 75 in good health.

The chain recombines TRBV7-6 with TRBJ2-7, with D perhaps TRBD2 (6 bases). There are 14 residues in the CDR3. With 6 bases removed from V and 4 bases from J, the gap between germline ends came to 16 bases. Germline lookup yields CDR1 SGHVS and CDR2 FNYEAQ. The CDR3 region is CASRQIGTSYEQYF. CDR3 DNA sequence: TGTGCCAGCAGGCAGATCGGGACTTCATACGAGCAGTACTTC.

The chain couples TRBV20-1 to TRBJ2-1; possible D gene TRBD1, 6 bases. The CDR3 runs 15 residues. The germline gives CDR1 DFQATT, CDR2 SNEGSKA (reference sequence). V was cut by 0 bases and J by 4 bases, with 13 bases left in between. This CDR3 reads CSARDRQATYNEQFF. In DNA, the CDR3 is TGCAGTGCTAGAGATCGACAGGCAACATACAATGAGCAGTTCTTC.

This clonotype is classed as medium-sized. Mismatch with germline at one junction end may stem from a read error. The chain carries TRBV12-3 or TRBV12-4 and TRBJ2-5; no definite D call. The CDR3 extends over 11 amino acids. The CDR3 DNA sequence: TGTGCCAGCAGCTTAGGGGAGACCCAGTACTTC. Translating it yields CASSLGETQYF.

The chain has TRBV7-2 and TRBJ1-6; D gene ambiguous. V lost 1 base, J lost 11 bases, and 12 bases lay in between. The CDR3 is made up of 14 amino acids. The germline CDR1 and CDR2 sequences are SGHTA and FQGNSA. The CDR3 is CASSLVTTGPPLHF. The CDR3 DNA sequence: TGTGCCAGCAGCTTAGTGACCACGGGCCCACCCCTCCACTTT.

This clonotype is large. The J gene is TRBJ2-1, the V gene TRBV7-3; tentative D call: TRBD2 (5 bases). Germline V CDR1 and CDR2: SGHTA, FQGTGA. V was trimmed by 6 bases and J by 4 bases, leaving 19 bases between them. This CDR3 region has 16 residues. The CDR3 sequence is CASRDISGGGYNEQFF. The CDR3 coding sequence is TGTGCCAGCAGGGATATTTCAGGAGGCGGTTACAATGAGCAGTTCTTC.

The CDR3 reads CASSTAAYEQYF. The CDR3 bases are TGTGCCAGCTCGACCGCGGCCTACGAGCAGTACTTC. The genes are TRBV18 and TRBJ2-7; D remains ambiguous. The V gene lost 6 bases and the J gene lost 2 bases, with 8 bases spanning the gap. Germline V CDR1 and CDR2: KGHSH, LQKENI. The CDR3 sequence is 12 residues long. Filled out from reference TRBV18 and TRBJ2-7, the complete variable domain reads NAGVMQNPRHLVRRRGQEARLRCSPMKGHSHVYWYRQLPEEGLKFMVYLQKENIIDESGMPKERFSAEFPKEGPSILRIQQVVRGDSAAYFCASSTAAYEQYFGPGTRLTVT.

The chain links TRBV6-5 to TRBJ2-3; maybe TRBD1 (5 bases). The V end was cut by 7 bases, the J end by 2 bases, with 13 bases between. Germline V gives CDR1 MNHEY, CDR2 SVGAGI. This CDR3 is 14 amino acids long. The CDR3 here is CASTKHRNTDTQYF. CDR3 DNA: TGTGCCAGCACGAAGCACAGGAACACAGATACGCAGTATTTT.

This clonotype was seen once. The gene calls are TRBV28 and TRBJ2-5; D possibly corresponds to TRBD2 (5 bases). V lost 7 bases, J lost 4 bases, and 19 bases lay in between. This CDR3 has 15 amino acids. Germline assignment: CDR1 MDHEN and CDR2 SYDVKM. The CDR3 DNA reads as TGTGCCAGCAAAAACCGGGAAGTTTTTTTAGAGACCCAGTACTTC. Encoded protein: CASKNREVFLETQYF.

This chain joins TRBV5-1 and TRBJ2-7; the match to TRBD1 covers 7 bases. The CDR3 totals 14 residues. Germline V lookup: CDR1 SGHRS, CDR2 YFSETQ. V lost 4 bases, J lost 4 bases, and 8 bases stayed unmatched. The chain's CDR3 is CASSQGDGRYEQYF. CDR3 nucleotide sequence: TGCGCCAGCAGCCAGGGGGACGGTCGGTACGAGCAGTACTTC.

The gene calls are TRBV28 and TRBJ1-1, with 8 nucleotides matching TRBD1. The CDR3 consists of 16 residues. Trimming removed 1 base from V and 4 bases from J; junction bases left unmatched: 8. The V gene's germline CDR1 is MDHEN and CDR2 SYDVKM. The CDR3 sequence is CASSLSQGAGVTEAFF. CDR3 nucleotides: TGTGCCAGCAGTTTATCTCAGGGGGCGGGGGTCACTGAAGCTTTCTTT. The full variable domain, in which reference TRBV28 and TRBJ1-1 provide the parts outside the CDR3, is DVKVTQSSRYLVKRTGEKVFLECVQDMDHENMFWYRQDPGLGLRLIYFSYDVKMKEKGDIPEGYSVSREKKERFSLILESASTNQTSMYLCASSLSQGAGVTEAFFGQGTRLTVV.

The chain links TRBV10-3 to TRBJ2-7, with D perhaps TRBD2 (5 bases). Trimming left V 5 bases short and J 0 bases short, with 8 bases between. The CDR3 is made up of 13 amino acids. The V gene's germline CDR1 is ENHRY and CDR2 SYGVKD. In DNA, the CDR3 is TGTGCCATCAGTCGAGCGGTCTCCTACGAGCAGTACTTC. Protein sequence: CAISRAVSYEQYF.

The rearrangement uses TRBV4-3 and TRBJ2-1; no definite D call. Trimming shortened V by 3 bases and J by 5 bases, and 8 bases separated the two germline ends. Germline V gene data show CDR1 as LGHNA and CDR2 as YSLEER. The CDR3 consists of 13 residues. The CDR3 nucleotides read TGCGCCAGCAGCCAGAGACCAAACAATGAGCAGTTCTTC. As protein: CASSQRPNNEQFF.

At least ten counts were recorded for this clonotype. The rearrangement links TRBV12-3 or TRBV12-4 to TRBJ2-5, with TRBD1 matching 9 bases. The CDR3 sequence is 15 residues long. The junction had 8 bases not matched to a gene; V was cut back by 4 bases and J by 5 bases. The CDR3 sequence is CASSYSWTGVETQYF. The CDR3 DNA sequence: TGTGCCAGCAGTTACTCATGGACAGGGGTGGAGACCCAGTACTTC.

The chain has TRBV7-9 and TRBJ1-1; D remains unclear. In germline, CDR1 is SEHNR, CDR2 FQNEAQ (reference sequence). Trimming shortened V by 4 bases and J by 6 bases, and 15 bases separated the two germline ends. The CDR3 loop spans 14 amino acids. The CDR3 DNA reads TGTGCCAGCAGCTCAAAAGCAGGCGCGGCTGAAGCTTTCTTT. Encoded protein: CASSSKAGAAEAFF.

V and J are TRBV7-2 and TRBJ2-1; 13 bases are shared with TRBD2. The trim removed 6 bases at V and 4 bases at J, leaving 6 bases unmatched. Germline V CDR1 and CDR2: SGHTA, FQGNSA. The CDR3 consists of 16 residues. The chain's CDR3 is CASRLGLAGPYNEQFF. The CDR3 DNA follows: TGTGCCAGCAGGTTGGGACTAGCGGGACCTTACAATGAGCAGTTCTTC.

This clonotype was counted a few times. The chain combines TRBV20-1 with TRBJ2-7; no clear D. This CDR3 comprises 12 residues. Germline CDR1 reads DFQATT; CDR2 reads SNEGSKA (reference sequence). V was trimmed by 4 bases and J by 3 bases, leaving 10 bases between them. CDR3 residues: CSAKQWSYEQYF. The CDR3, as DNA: TGCAGTGCTAAGCAATGGAGCTACGAGCAGTACTTC.

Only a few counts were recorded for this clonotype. The CDR3 DNA follows: TGTGCCAGCAGTTTAGGGCAGTACGGGGCCAACGTCCTGACTTTC. Translation gives CASSLGQYGANVLTF. The chain is built from TRBV27 and TRBJ2-6; D unclear. This CDR3 has 15 amino acids. The germline CDR1 and CDR2 sequences are MNHEY and SMNVEV (reference sequence). Deletions cut 2 bases from V and 4 bases from J, with 9 bases between.

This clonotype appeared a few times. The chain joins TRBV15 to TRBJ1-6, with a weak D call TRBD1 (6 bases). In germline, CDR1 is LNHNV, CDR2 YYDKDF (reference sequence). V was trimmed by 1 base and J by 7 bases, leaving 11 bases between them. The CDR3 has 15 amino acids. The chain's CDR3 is CATSRAGQGNSPLHF. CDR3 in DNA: TGTGCCACCAGCAGAGCGGGGCAGGGGAATTCACCCCTCCACTTT.

CDR3 nucleotides: TGCGCCAGCACCACTTGGAGGGGACCTGGCTACACCTTC. It is translated as CASTTWRGPGYTF. The genes are TRBV5-1 and TRBJ1-2; TRBD1 might be the D (5 bases). The ends were cut back, 6 bases at V and 7 bases at J, with 16 bases in the middle. Germline CDR1 SGHRS, CDR2 YFSETQ. The length of the CDR3 is 13 residues.

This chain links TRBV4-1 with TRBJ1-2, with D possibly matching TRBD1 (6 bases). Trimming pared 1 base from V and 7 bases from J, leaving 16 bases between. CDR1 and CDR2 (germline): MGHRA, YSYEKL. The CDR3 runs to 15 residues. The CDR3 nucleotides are TGCGCCAGCAGCCAAGCGACTTCGATCAGGGGTGGCTACACCTTC. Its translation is CASSQATSIRGGYTF.